This T cell receptor (beta chain) was captured in a study of blood T cell repertoires in COVID-19. Across the study: Sites across the United States, Italy and Spain contributed samples from acute and convalescent COVID-19. Sources were T cells, B-cell-depleted T cells, or PBMCs; the material itself was cDNA or gDNA.

Germline V gives CDR1 SGHTA, CDR2 FQGTGA. V shed 5 bases and J shed 11 bases, with 18 bases lying between them. CDR3 length: 14 residues. In the original analysis: For nucleated cells, counts were estimated from reference gene primer amplification. Sequenced by immunoSEQ multiplex PCR; TCRdb stores in-frame clones only, minus some. The V and J calls and clone size are taken from that table; D and trimming were inferred from the DNA. The data contain roughly 250,000 clones, 81% of them singletons. The rearrangement links TRBV7-3 to TRBJ2-2; tentatively, D is TRBD1 (5 bases). The sequence was obtained from a woman aged 60-70 years with active or convalescent COVID-19. The source material was peripheral blood. The CDR3 is CASSLGYGAEELFF. The CDR3 DNA sequence: TGTGCCAGCAGCCTAGGGTATGGGGCGGAAGAGCTGTTTTTT.